This T cell receptor (beta chain) was found in a study of shared clonotypes between healthy human individuals. Overall study findings and caveats: Clonotype sharing among donors was thought likely to change with sequencing depth.

The CD4+ fraction was divided into a CD45RA+ naive subset and a CD45RA-negative memory subset. The CDR3 has 15 amino acids. From germline, CDR1 is SGHRS and CDR2 YFSETQ. The V end was cut by 4 bases, the J end by 2 bases, with 12 bases between. Worth noting for this clone: What it binds is not known.

Assay: immunoSEQ multiplex PCR; the TCRdb copy retains only in-frame clones and omits some. The table has approximately 2.5 million clones, approximately 93% seen once. The source of this sequence is a man aged 18 to 29 in good health. Some clones in this sample may be carry-over from other donors' samples. The sequencing sample was made of naive CD4+ T cells from PBMCs. Specified subset: CD45RA+ positively selected. The V and J genes are TRBV5-1 and TRBJ2-2, with a tentative D call TRBD1 (6 bases). CDR3 in DNA: TGCGCCAGCAGCCCGGACAGCGATAACACCGGGGAGCTGTTTTTT. Protein: CASSPDSDNTGELFF.